These 21 T cell receptor beta chains were sequenced from one sample in a study of blood T cell repertoires in COVID-19 (TCRdb year 2020). Library method: the immunoSEQ multiplex PCR assay. Imported from immuneACCESS, the table was reduced by TCRdb to in-frame sequences with V and J called. These copies leave out some clones; in studies compared against another copy, an unresolved V gene accounts for under half, and the cause of the remainder is not known. The sample contains roughly 200,000 clones, 85% to 90% of them found a single time. The ten biggest clones cover just under 25% of the sample. Sequencing was carried out using PBMCs or T cells enriched from blood (not recorded which). Every receptor here comes from a woman between 35 and 50 years old in a cohort exposed to, infected with or recovered from COVID-19 (not recorded which).

V is TRBV29-1 and J is TRBJ1-2, with a possible D match to TRBD1 (6 bases). V was trimmed by 7 bases and J by 0 bases, leaving 18 bases between them. Germline lookup yields CDR1 SQVTM and CDR2 ANQGSEA. The CDR3 length is 15 residues. The CDR3 is CSALQGPRSNYGYTF. The CDR3 nucleotides are TGCAGCGCCCTCCAGGGGCCGCGTTCTAACTATGGCTACACCTTC.

The chain joins TRBV9 to TRBJ2-7; 7 nucleotides agree with TRBD2. This CDR3 comprises 16 residues. Germline lookup yields CDR1 SGDLS and CDR2 YYNGEE. The junction had 10 bases not matched to a gene; V was cut back by 4 bases and J by 0 bases. CDR3 sequence (DNA): TGTGCCAGCAGCACCTTCGGGGGGACCCACTCCTACGAGCAGTACTTC. Its translation is CASSTFGGTHSYEQYF.

V usage is TRBV4-1 and J usage is TRBJ1-2; D is ambiguous. The CDR3 covers 15 residues. Per germline, CDR1 MGHRA and CDR2 YSYEKL. With 1 base removed from V and 5 bases from J, the gap between germline ends came to 14 bases. This CDR3 reads CASSQVVSVRYGYTF. In nucleotides, the CDR3 is TGCGCCAGCAGCCAAGTAGTCTCGGTTAGATATGGCTACACCTTC.

The chain is built from TRBV27 and TRBJ1-2; 9 bases map to TRBD1. This CDR3 region has 13 residues. The trim removed 6 bases at V and 8 bases at J, leaving 7 bases unmatched. Germline-derived CDR1 and CDR2 are MNHEY and SMNVEV (reference sequence). The CDR3 coding sequence is TGTGCCAGCAGCCCACGGACAGGGGTAGGCTACACCTTC. This codes for CASSPRTGVGYTF.

This chain links TRBV4-1 with TRBJ1-5; maybe TRBD1 (6 bases). Trimming took 1 base from V and 8 from J, leaving 12 bases between them. The germline gives CDR1 MGHRA, CDR2 YSYEKL. This CDR3 has 14 amino acids. CDR3 nucleotide sequence: TGCGCCAGCAGCCAAGGTGGCAGGGGTGAGCCCCAGCATTTT. Amino acid sequence: CASSQGGRGEPQHF.

CDR3 DNA: TGTGCCAGCAGTTTCAGTCGGAGCTCTGAAAAACTGTTTTTT. Encoded protein: CASSFSRSSEKLFF. This sequence joins TRBV27 and TRBJ1-4; D is undetermined. The length of the CDR3 is 14 residues. Deletions cut 3 bases from V and 7 bases from J, with 12 bases between. Germline V gene sequence: CDR1 MNHEY, CDR2 SMNVEV (reference sequence). Full variable domain (missing parts from reference TRBV27 and TRBJ1-4): EAQVTQNPRYLITVTGKKLTVTCSQNMNHEYMSWYRQDPGLGLRQIYYSMNVEVTDKGDVPEGYKVSRKEKRNFPLILESPSPNQTSLYFCASSFSRSSEKLFFGSGTQLSVL.

CDR3 sequence (DNA): TGCGCCAGCAGCTTGGTAACAGGGAACTCCTATAATTCACCCCTCCACTTT. Translation gives CASSLVTGNSYNSPLHF. This chain links TRBV5-1 with TRBJ1-6; a weak D match, TRBD1 (6 bases). CDR1 is SGHRS, CDR2 YFSETQ, per germline. This CDR3 has 17 amino acids. Trimming took off 0 bases at V and 0 bases at J, with 10 bases between the two ends.

V usage is TRBV7-9 and J usage is TRBJ1-1; possibly TRBD1 for D (5 bases). The CDR3 runs 15 residues. Germline lookup yields CDR1 SEHNR and CDR2 FQNEAQ (reference sequence). V lost 5 bases, J lost 5 bases, and 18 bases lay in between. CDR3 amino acids: CASSPSQIPGTEAFF. The CDR3 region has the DNA TGTGCCAGCAGCCCTTCGCAGATCCCAGGGACTGAAGCTTTCTTT.

The chain recombines TRBV10-1 with TRBJ2-7, with D perhaps TRBD1 (7 bases). Germline V CDR1 and CDR2: WNHNN, SYGVQD (reference sequence). Trimming removed 5 bases at V and 2 bases at J, with 19 bases between. This CDR3 has 16 amino acids. The CDR3 here is CASSIYQGGPAYEQYF. The CDR3 DNA reads TGCGCCAGCAGTATTTACCAGGGGGGACCCGCCTACGAGCAGTACTTC.

The rearrangement links TRBV2 to TRBJ2-3; TRBD2 matches 8 bases. V was pared by 1 base and J by 4 bases, with 4 bases of the junction left unmatched. This CDR3 contains 15 residues. CDR1 and CDR2 (germline): SNHLY, FYNNEI. The CDR3 bases are TGTGCCAGCAGTGAAGTGGGACTAGACGCAGATACGCAGTATTTT. Encoded protein: CASSEVGLDADTQYF.

The V call is TRBV11-3, the J call TRBJ1-2, with 12 positions matching TRBD1. Germline V gene data show CDR1 as SGHNT and CDR2 as YENEEA. CDR3 length: 15 residues. With V trimmed by 5 bases and J by 7 bases, 8 bases remained unmatched. In DNA, the CDR3 is TGTGCCAGCAGCCCCTGGGACAGGGGGCAAGCTGGCTACACCTTC. Its translation is CASSPWDRGQAGYTF.

The rearrangement joins TRBV12-3 or TRBV12-4 to TRBJ1-5; the D gene is possibly TRBD1 (6 bases). The CDR3 totals 13 residues. Trimming cost V 8 bases and J 7 bases, with 15 bases left between them. The CDR3 DNA sequence: TGTGCCAGCGCCTGGGGGGGCGAGCAGCCCCAGCATTTT. Its translation is CASAWGGEQPQHF.

This clone was counted between two and nine times. This chain links TRBV7-9 with TRBJ1-2; 9 bases fit TRBD1. V shed 5 bases, J shed 4 bases, and the junction held 5 bases outside the gene matches. Germline-derived CDR1 and CDR2 are SEHNR and FQNEAQ (reference sequence). The CDR3 is made up of 14 amino acids. CDR3 protein: CASSPTGGGYGYTF. In DNA, the CDR3 is TGTGCCAGCAGCCCAACAGGGGGCGGCTATGGCTACACCTTC.

The V call is TRBV15, the J call TRBJ2-5; 8 nucleotides align to TRBD2. After removal of 5 bases from V and 7 bases from J, the junction contained 3 bases not matched to a gene. Germline CDR1 is LNHNV and CDR2 is YYDKDF (reference sequence). The CDR3 totals 12 residues. CDR3 nucleotides: TGTGCCACCAGCCCCGGGGGGGGGACCCAGTACTTC. It codes for CATSPGGGTQYF. The variable domain in full, with the rest retrieved from reference TRBV15 and TRBJ2-5, is DAMVIQNPRYQVTQFGKPVTLSCSQTLNHNVMYWYQQKSSQAPKLLFHYYDKDFNNEADTPDNFQSRRPNTSFCFLDIRSPGLGDTAMYLCATSPGGGTQYFGPGTRLLVL.

As DNA, the CDR3 is TGCGCCAGCCAGCCGACAGGGGTAAACGAGCAGTACTTC. Encoded protein: CASQPTGVNEQYF. The J gene is TRBJ2-7, the V gene TRBV10-2; 8 nucleotides line up with TRBD1. The length of the CDR3 is 13 residues. Germline lookup yields CDR1 WSHSY and CDR2 SAAADI. Unmatched junction bases numbered 8, after V lost 8 bases and J lost 5 bases.

Worth noting for this clone: This sample includes further DNA sequences coding for the same CDR3. V gene TRBV28 combines with J gene TRBJ2-7, with D perhaps TRBD2 (6 bases). This CDR3 is built from 12 residues. Trimming removed 3 bases at V and 4 bases at J, with 7 bases between. The germline gives CDR1 MDHEN, CDR2 SYDVKM. CDR3 loop: CASSFRGYEQYF. CDR3 sequence (DNA): TGTGCCAGCAGTTTCCGGGGGTACGAGCAGTACTTC. Combining the CDR3 with reference TRBV28 and TRBJ2-7 gives the whole variable domain DVKVTQSSRYLVKRTGEKVFLECVQDMDHENMFWYRQDPGLGLRLIYFSYDVKMKEKGDIPEGYSVSREKKERFSLILESASTNQTSMYLCASSFRGYEQYFGPGTRLTVT.

The V call is TRBV7-9, the J call TRBJ1-2; 9 positions match TRBD1. This CDR3 region has 16 residues. The V segment lost 5 bases and the J segment 4 bases; nucleotides outside the gene matches: 11. Germline assignment: CDR1 SEHNR and CDR2 FQNEAQ (reference sequence). Here the CDR3 DNA reads TGTGCCAGCAGCGCGCATCACAGGGGGCGCAGCTATGGCTACACCTTC. Protein: CASSAHHRGRSYGYTF.

This clone was seen more than once but under ten times. The chain combines TRBV2 with TRBJ2-3; D is perhaps TRBD2 (6 bases). Trimming removed 1 base from V and 6 bases from J, with 14 bases in between. CDR3 size: 15 residues. Germline V CDR1 and CDR2: SNHLY, FYNNEI. DNA for the CDR3: TGTGCCAGCAGTGAAGGGGGATGGGGGGTCGATACGCAGTATTTT. Amino acids: CASSEGGWGVDTQYF.

The chain links TRBV6-2 or TRBV6-3 to TRBJ1-1; D remains ambiguous. CDR3 size: 13 residues. Germline V gene sequence: CDR1 MNHEY, CDR2 SVGEGT. V was pared by 5 bases and J by 5 bases, with 12 bases between. The CDR3 region is CASSNSGWTEAFF. CDR3 nucleotides: TGTGCCAGCAGTAACAGTGGATGGACTGAAGCTTTCTTT.

V usage is TRBV7-8 and J usage is TRBJ1-5; tentatively, D is TRBD1 (6 bases). The CDR3 runs to 14 residues. The V end lost 6 bases, the J end lost 5 bases, and 14 bases lay between the germline ends. From germline, CDR1 is SGHVS and CDR2 FQNEAQ. CDR3 DNA: TGTGCCAGCAGTCAAGGGGGAATTGATCAGCCCCAGCATTTT. Amino acid sequence: CASSQGGIDQPQHF.

V is TRBV19 and J is TRBJ1-4; tentative D call: TRBD1 (5 bases). Germline V gene data show CDR1 as LNHDA and CDR2 as SQIVND (reference sequence). Trimming stripped 5 bases from V and 9 bases from J, with 13 bases between. The CDR3 consists of 13 residues. The CDR3 region is CASSQTAGQKLFF. The CDR3 nucleotides read TGTGCCAGTAGTCAGACCGCAGGGCAAAAACTGTTTTTT.